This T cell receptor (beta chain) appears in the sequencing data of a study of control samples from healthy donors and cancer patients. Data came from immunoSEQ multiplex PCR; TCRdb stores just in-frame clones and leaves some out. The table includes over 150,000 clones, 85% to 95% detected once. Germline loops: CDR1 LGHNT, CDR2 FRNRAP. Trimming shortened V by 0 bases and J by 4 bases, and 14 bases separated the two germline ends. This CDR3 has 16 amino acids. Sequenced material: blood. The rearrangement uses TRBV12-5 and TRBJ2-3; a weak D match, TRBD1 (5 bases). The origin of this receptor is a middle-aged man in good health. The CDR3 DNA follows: TGTGCTAGTGGTTTGGTACTGAGCAGGGAAGCAGATACGCAGTATTTT. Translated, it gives CASGLVLSREADTQYF.